This T cell receptor beta chain emerged from a study of CD8 T cells in ankylosing spondylitis (dated by TCRdb to between 2016 and 2019). For context, the study as a whole: T cell receptor beta repertoires were profiled in healthy donors and ankylosing spondylitis patients so that disease-linked TCR variants could be found. The whole study cohort included 108 healthy donors and some 27 ankylosing spondylitis patients. Peripheral blood samples were taken, and synovial fluid was additionally collected from ankylosing spondylitis patients.

Paper-wide results and their limitations: According to the report, matched synovial fluid samples from ankylosing spondylitis patients were significantly enriched for the disease-linked clones. Some motif variants had previously been reported in the synovial fluid and blood of reactive arthritis patients, which suggests shared mechanisms of disease initiation. A TCR beta motif of several highly homologous amino acid variants appeared characteristic of blood from ankylosing spondylitis patients. The disease-linked clones showed a CD8+ phenotype and occurred at relatively low frequencies in peripheral blood.

This clonotype was picked up a small number of times. The antigen this receptor binds is unknown. No base quality information exists; no much larger clone differs at one position. TCRdb shows the sequencer as Illumina HiSeq 2500. Quantitative 5'-RACE with molecular barcodes was the method used to prepare the TCR beta libraries. As for how the authors treated the data: Disease-linked TCR variants were identified with a new computational method built on a probabilistic model of VDJ rearrangement. TCRdb handled the public reads itself, with Q25 trimming in fastp and clone calling in MiXCR, and kept productive beta chains. Duplicate CDR3 protein sequences are folded into a single record with the most common DNA and genes. Here the V and J calls rest on TCRdb's processing, not on the authors' analysis. The sample contains about 480,000 distinct CDR3 sequences, over 15% of them found a single time. In total, the top ten clones hold approximately 1% of the sample.

Including the terminal cysteine and phenylalanine, the CDR3 comprises 15 residues. Only the CDR3 region is kept as DNA, spanning 45 bases read in frame from base 1. Taken from the germline V gene (reference sequence), the CDR1 and CDR2 loops are SGHKS and YYEKEE. V was cut back by 2 bases and J by 0 bases, leaving a gap of 10 bases between them. The receptor comes from a male donor with ankylosing spondylitis. The sequencing input was blood, either unsorted or a sorted T cell fraction (not recorded which). The rearrangement joined TRBV5-5 to TRBJ2-3; 5 matching bases give a weak D call of TRBD2. The sequenced DNA: TGTGCCAGCAGCTTTCGCGGGTCTAGCACAGATACGCAGTATTTT. This codes for CASSFRGSSTDTQYF. Beyond the CDR3, the reference TRBV5-5 and TRBJ2-3 genes provide the residues; the full variable domain reads: DAGVTQSPTHLIKTRGQQVTLRCSPISGHKSVSWYQQVLGQGPQFIFQYYEKEERGRGNFPDRFSARQFPNYSSELNVNALLLGDSALYLCASSFRGSSTDTQYFGPGTRLTVL.